This record looks at one T cell receptor (beta chain) sequence and its context. No antigen is known for it. Using its own MiXCR run on the reads, TCRdb lists one record per CDR3 protein. The sample consists of around 900,000 distinct CDR3 sequences, around a third of them appearing once. The sample originates from a study of T cell repertoires in cytomegalovirus infection. Regarding the study as a whole: Frequencies of public TCR beta families were cumulated, and this identified carriers of CMV plus the relevant HLA.

This receptor was identified in a human donor in good health (CMV status not recorded). Some clones in this sample may be carry-over from other donors' samples. Sequencing was performed on cultured CD8+ T cells from PBMCs, taken from culture after CMV antigen stimulation.

Here the CDR3 DNA reads TGTGCCAGCAGCTCGAACACAAATCAGCCCCAGCATTTT. Its translation: CASSSNTNQPQHF. The chain is built from TRBV7-6 and TRBJ1-5; no clear D. Germline CDR1 reads SGHVS; CDR2 reads FNYEAQ. CDR3 size: 13 residues. V lost 4 bases, J lost 4 bases, and 8 bases lay in between.